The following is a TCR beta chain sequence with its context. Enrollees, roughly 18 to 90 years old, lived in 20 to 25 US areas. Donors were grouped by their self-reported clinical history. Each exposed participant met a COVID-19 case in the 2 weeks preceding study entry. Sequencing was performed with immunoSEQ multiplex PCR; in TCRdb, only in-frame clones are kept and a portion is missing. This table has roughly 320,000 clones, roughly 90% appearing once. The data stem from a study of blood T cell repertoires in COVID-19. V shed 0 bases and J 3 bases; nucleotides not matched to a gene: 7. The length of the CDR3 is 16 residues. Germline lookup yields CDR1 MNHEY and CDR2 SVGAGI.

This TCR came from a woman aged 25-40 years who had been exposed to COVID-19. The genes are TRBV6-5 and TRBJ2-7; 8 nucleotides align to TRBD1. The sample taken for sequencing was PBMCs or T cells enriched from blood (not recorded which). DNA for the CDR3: TGTGCCAGCAGTTACTCGTGGGACAGGACCCTCTACGAGCAGTACTTC. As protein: CASSYSWDRTLYEQYF.